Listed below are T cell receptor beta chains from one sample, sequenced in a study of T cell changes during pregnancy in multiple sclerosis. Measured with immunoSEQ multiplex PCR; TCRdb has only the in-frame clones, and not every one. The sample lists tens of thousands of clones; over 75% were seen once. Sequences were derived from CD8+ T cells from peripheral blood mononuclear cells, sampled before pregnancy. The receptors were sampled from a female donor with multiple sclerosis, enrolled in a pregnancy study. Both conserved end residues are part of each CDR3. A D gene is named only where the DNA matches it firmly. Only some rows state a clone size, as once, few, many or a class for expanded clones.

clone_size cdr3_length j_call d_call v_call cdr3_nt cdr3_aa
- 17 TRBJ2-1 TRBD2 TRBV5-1 TGCGCCAGCAGCTCCTGGACTAGCGGGGATACCTACAATGAGCAGTTCTTC CASSSWTSGDTYNEQFF
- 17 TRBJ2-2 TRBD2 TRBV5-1 TGCGCCAGCAGCCCGACGTTTAGCGGGAGCCTTACCGGGGAGCTGTTTTTT CASSPTFSGSLTGELFF
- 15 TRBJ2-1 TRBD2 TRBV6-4 TGTGCCAGCAGTGACTCGGTAGCGGGAGTGAACGAGCAGTTCTTC CASSDSVAGVNEQFF
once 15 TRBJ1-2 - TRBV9 TGTGCCAGCAGCGTAGGTGAGGGCGCCTCCTTTGGCTACACCTTC CASSVGEGASFGYTF
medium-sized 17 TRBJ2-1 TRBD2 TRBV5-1 TGCGCCAGCAGCTGGGTTGGTAGCGGGAGCATCTTTTATGAGCAGTTCTTC CASSWVGSGSIFYEQFF
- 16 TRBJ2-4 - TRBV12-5 TGTGCTAGTGGTTTCCCTGACCGACAAGCCAAAAACATTCAGTACTTC CASGFPDRQAKNIQYF
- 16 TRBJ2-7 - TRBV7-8 TGTGCCAGCAGCCTACGAGGCGGGTACAACTCCTACGAGCAGTACTTC CASSLRGGYNSYEQYF
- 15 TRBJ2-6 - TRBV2 TGTGCCAGCAGTGAGTTATTCTCTGGGGCCAACGTCCTGACTTTC CASSELFSGANVLTF
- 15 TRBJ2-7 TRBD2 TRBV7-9 TGTGCCAGCAGCTTAGGGGCTAGCGGATACTACGAGCAGTACTTC CASSLGASGYYEQYF
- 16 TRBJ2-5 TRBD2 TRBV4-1 TGCGCCAGCAGCCAAAGGTTAAATCTAGCGGAAGAGACCCAGTACTTC CASSQRLNLAEETQYF
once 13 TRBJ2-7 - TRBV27 TGTGCCAGCATGGAGAAGGATTCCTACGAGCAGTACTTC CASMEKDSYEQYF
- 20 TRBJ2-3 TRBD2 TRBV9 TGTGCCAGCAGCGTAGCCAAGGGGCAATTCACTAGCGGGACCCTTGATACGCAGTATTTT CASSVAKGQFTSGTLDTQYF